This T cell receptor beta chain was retrieved from a study of shared clonotypes between healthy human individuals. Germline values: CDR1 SGHAT, CDR2 FQNNGV. This CDR3 comprises 15 residues. Trimming took 3 bases from V and 2 from J, leaving 14 bases between them. Using immunoSEQ multiplex PCR, the repertoire was profiled, and TCRdb retains in-frame clones only, with some absent. The repertoire holds about 690,000 clones, with roughly 91% as singletons. Sample: memory CD8+ T cells from PBMCs. As to subset: CD45RO+ cells pooled with CCR7-negative TemRA cells. The TCR was taken from a man younger than 30 in good health. Some clones in this sample may be carry-over from other donors' samples. This chain links TRBV11-2 with TRBJ2-7, with D perhaps TRBD2 (6 bases). The CDR3 here is CASSFEAGITYEQYF. CDR3 DNA sequence: TGTGCCAGCAGCTTCGAGGCGGGGATCACCTACGAGCAGTACTTC.